This T cell receptor beta chain comes out of a study of shared clonotypes between healthy human individuals. Study conclusions and caveats: It was observed that roughly 5.5% of naive CD4 clonotypes were shared across a few donors.

Deletions cut 1 base from V and 4 bases from J, with 4 bases between. Germline V CDR1 and CDR2: SGHDN, FVKESK. The CDR3 totals 12 residues. TCRdb's copy holds only in-frame clones and misses some; the assay was immunoSEQ multiplex PCR. The data show about 1,500,000 clones, roughly 95% seen once. This clone has just one count. The antigen is unknown. This TCR came from a man aged 25-45 years in good health. The specimen sequenced was naive CD4+ T cells sorted from blood. Described subset: CD45RA+ positively selected. The J gene is TRBJ1-1, the V gene TRBV14; D unclear. CDR3 nucleotides: TGTGCCAGCAGCCAAGTCCCCACTGAAGCTTTCTTT. Its translation: CASSQVPTEAFF.